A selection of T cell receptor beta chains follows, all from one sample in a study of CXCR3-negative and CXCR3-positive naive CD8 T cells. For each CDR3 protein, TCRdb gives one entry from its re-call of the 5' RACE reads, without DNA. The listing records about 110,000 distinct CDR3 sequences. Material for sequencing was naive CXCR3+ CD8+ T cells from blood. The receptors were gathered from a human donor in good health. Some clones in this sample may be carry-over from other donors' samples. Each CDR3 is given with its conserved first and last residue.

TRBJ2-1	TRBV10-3	CAISPGSANEQFF
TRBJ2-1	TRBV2	CASSDSFSSYNEQFF
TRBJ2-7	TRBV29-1	CSVEEGGVGEAYEQYF
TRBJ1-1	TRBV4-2	CASSPGGWTSNTEAFF
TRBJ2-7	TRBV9	CASSVASGVPYEQYF
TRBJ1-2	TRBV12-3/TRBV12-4	CASSYSPGGKGYTF
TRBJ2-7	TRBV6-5	CASRGRDSYEQYF
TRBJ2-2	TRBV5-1	CASSYAGGAGELFF
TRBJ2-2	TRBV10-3	CAISDWDRDTGELFF
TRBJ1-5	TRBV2	CASSEVTGGNQPQHF
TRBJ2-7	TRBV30	CAWSRGSYEQYF
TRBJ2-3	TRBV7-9	CASSTGTSGRTDTQYF
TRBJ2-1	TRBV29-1	CSAPTGPYNEQFF
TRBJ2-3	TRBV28	CASSPISGTQYF
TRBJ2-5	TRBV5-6	CASSWGQPQETQYF
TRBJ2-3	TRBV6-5	CASSYHPTPTTDTQYF
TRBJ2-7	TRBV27	CASSGDDTTFNHEQYF
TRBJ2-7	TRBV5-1	CASSLEGQGADEQYF
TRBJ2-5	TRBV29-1	CSARTIGETQYF
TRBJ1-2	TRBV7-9	CASSTIETLNYGYTF
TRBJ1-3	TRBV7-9	CASSPSGSFGNTIYF
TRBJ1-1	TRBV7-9	CASSFYGTEAFF
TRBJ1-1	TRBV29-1	CSVAPGMDTEAFF
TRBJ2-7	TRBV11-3	CASSRPEGNEQYF
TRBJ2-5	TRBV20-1	CSARDFRTSIGETQYF
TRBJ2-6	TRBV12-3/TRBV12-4	CASSLSGANVLTF
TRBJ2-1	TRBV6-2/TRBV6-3	CASRETSAYNEQFF
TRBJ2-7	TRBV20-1	CSARDPTYSLYEQYF
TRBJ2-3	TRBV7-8	CASSLARWREGSTDTQYF
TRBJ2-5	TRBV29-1	CSVEDGGLASFETQYF
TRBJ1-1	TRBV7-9	CASSSGIAEAFF
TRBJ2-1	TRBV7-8	CASSLASGNEQFF
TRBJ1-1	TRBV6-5	CASSYRAAPTEAFF
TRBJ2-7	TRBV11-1	CASSLDPQGDEQYF
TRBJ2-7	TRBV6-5	CASTRVGGSYEQYF
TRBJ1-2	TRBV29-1	CSVKQVDYGYTF
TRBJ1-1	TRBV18	CASSPPGEGTEAFF